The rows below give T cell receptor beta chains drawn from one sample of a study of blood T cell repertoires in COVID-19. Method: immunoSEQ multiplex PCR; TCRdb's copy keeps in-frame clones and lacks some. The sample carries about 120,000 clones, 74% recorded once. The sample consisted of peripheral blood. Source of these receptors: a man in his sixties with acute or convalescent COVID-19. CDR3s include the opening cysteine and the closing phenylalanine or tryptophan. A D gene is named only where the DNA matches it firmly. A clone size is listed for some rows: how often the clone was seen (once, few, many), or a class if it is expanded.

TGTGCCAGCATGTCTACAGGGGGCGCCGGGGAGCTGTTTTTT	CASMSTGGAGELFF	TRBD1	.	TRBV2	TRBJ2-2
TGTGCCAGCAGCCGGACATTTTCCGTAAATGGCTACACCTTC	CASSRTFSVNGYTF	.	.	TRBV27	TRBJ1-2
TGTGCCAGCAGTGAAGCGACAGAATCTAACTATGGCTACACCTTC	CASSEATESNYGYTF	.	once	TRBV2	TRBJ1-2
TGTGCCAGCAGCGTAGGCCCCCAGACAGGGGGCACTGAAGCTTTCTTT	CASSVGPQTGGTEAFF	TRBD1	.	TRBV9	TRBJ1-1
TGTGCCAGCAGCTTTGCGCGGTCTAGCACAGATACGCAGTATTTT	CASSFARSSTDTQYF	.	.	TRBV7-8	TRBJ2-3
TGCAGCGTTGAAGTGGGGACTAGCCGCGTCGAGCAGTACTTC	CSVEVGTSRVEQYF	TRBD2	.	TRBV29-1	TRBJ2-7
TGTGCCAGCTCCCTTAGCGGGATTTCCTACGAGCAGTACTTC	CASSLSGISYEQYF	TRBD2	.	TRBV18	TRBJ2-7
TGTGCCAGCAGCTTGGTTGGAGGGGCAGATACGCAGTATTTT	CASSLVGGADTQYF	.	.	TRBV7-9	TRBJ2-3
TGTGCCAGCAGTCTACAGGGATCCCACGAGCAGTACTTC	CASSLQGSHEQYF	.	.	TRBV12-3/TRBV12-4	TRBJ2-7
TGTGCCAGCGGAAGCGGACAGAAAATGAATTCACCCCTCCACTTT	CASGSGQKMNSPLHF	.	few	TRBV9	TRBJ1-6
TGTGCCAGCAGCCCGAGGCTCGCGGGAGGCACCGGGGAGCTGTTTTTT	CASSPRLAGGTGELFF	TRBD2	.	TRBV4-2	TRBJ2-2
TGTGCCAGCAGTTTTTCAGGACAGGGCTACAATGAGCAGTTCTTC	CASSFSGQGYNEQFF	TRBD1	.	TRBV28	TRBJ2-1
TGTGCCAGCAGCCAAGCCGGGACAGGGAATGAAAAACTGTTTTTT	CASSQAGTGNEKLFF	TRBD1	few	TRBV4-2	TRBJ1-4
TGTGCCAGCGGGGAGACAGGGAAGTTGGGTGAAGCTTTCTTT	CASGETGKLGEAFF	TRBD1	.	TRBV2	TRBJ1-1
TGTGCCTGGGACCGAGGGTACTATGGCTACACCTTC	CAWDRGYYGYTF	.	.	TRBV30	TRBJ1-2
TGTGCCAGCAGTGACCAGGGGCAAAAAGCTTTCTTT	CASSDQGQKAFF	.	.	TRBV6-4	TRBJ1-1
TGTGCCAGCAGCTTAGGGCAGAATAATTCACCCCTCCACTTT	CASSLGQNNSPLHF	.	many	TRBV7-2	TRBJ1-6
TGTGCCAGCAGTCCAGCGGGTACTACAGGAAACACCATATATTTT	CASSPAGTTGNTIYF	.	.	TRBV6-5	TRBJ1-3
TGTGCCACCAGCAGAGACAGGTTCTCCTACGAGCAGTACTTC	CATSRDRFSYEQYF	.	.	TRBV15	TRBJ2-7
TGTGCCAGTAGTGTTGGACAGGGATACTATGGCTACACCTTC	CASSVGQGYYGYTF	TRBD1	few	TRBV19	TRBJ1-2
TGTGCCAGCAGCGCCAGGGGGCGCGCGAACACCGGGGAGCTGTTTTTT	CASSARGRANTGELFF	TRBD1	.	TRBV9	TRBJ2-2
TGTGCCAGCAGCTTAGTTCATAGCTCAGCTATCACCGGGGAGCTGTTTTTT	CASSLVHSSAITGELFF	.	.	TRBV11-2	TRBJ2-2
TGCGCCAGCAGCCAAGACCCGGTGGCTAGCGGGAGTTACGAGCAGTACTTC	CASSQDPVASGSYEQYF	TRBD2	.	TRBV4-1	TRBJ2-7
TGTGCCAGCAGTTTCCGTTCGGGTTACTTTGAAGCTTTCTTT	CASSFRSGYFEAFF	.	.	TRBV27	TRBJ1-1
TGTGCCAGCATAGGCGGATCCTCTGGGGCCAACGTCCTGACTTTC	CASIGGSSGANVLTF	.	once	TRBV6-5	TRBJ2-6
TGTGCCAGCATCCAGGGTAATGGGGCCAACGTCCTGACTTTC	CASIQGNGANVLTF	.	.	TRBV2	TRBJ2-6
TGTGCCAGTAGTGTCGACCCGGGACAGGCGGGGGGCTACACCTTC	CASSVDPGQAGGYTF	TRBD1	.	TRBV19	TRBJ1-2
TGTGCCAGTCGCTTAAAACCCGGTCGGGGGATAGATACGCAGTATTTT	CASRLKPGRGIDTQYF	.	.	TRBV19	TRBJ2-3
TGTGCCAGCAGCTCAAAAGAAAATAGGACAGGAACATTCTACGAGCAGTACTTC	CASSSKENRTGTFYEQYF	TRBD1	.	TRBV11-2	TRBJ2-7
TGTGCCAGCACCATCGTAGGAGCCTACGAGCAGTACTTC	CASTIVGAYEQYF	.	.	TRBV6-5	TRBJ2-7
TGTGCCACCAGTCTTGGCCGGGACAGGGACCACGAGCAGTACTTC	CATSLGRDRDHEQYF	TRBD1	.	TRBV24-1	TRBJ2-7
TGTGCCAGCAGACAGGGGGCCGGTGAAAAACTGTTTTTT	CASRQGAGEKLFF	TRBD1	.	TRBV2	TRBJ1-4
TGCGCCAGCTCGTACGGCCGGGGTAACACTGAAGCTTTCTTT	CASSYGRGNTEAFF	.	.	TRBV5-1	TRBJ1-1
TGTGCCAGCAGCTTAGAACGAAGGGGTCGATACCAAGAGACCCAGTACTTC	CASSLERRGRYQETQYF	.	.	TRBV7-9	TRBJ2-5
TGTGCCAGCAGCCAAGCGGACAGGGGGACACGAGAGACCCAGTACTTC	CASSQADRGTRETQYF	TRBD1	.	TRBV3-1/TRBV3-2	TRBJ2-5
TGCAGCGTTCGGGACAGGCCGACAGATACGCAGTATTTT	CSVRDRPTDTQYF	TRBD1	.	TRBV29-1	TRBJ2-3
TGTGCCAGCAGTTACTCTACAGGGGGCGCCGGGAACGAGCAGTACTTC	CASSYSTGGAGNEQYF	TRBD1	.	TRBV6-6	TRBJ2-7
TGTGCCAGCAGTGAAGAGACAGTTCTCTATGGCTACACCTTC	CASSEETVLYGYTF	.	.	TRBV6-1	TRBJ1-2
TGTGCCAGCAGTACTACAGGGCGAGGCCAGCCCCAGCATTTT	CASSTTGRGQPQHF	.	.	TRBV2	TRBJ1-5
TGCGCCAGCAGCATCGGGATTCTTAATGAAAAACTGTTTTTT	CASSIGILNEKLFF	.	.	TRBV5-1	TRBJ1-4
TGTGCCAGCAGCTCAGGACTAGCGGGAACCGGGGAGCTGTTTTTT	CASSSGLAGTGELFF	TRBD2	.	TRBV7-3	TRBJ2-2
TGCGCCAGCAGCCCTCTCGAAGGCTCCGGGTACGAGCAGTACTTC	CASSPLEGSGYEQYF	.	.	TRBV5-1	TRBJ2-7
TGTGCCAGCAGCTCGCCCTTACCCGGGACAGCGCTCGGCTACACCTTC	CASSSPLPGTALGYTF	TRBD1	once	TRBV4-2	TRBJ1-2
TGTGCCAGCAGCTTAGATAGCGGGAGCGATACGCAGTATTTT	CASSLDSGSDTQYF	TRBD2	once	TRBV7-2	TRBJ2-3
TGTGCCAGCAGTGAAACGACTTGGAAGGGCTACACCTTC	CASSETTWKGYTF	.	.	TRBV6-1	TRBJ1-2
TGTGCCAGCAGCGCCGGGACTAACTACAATGAGCAGTTCTTC	CASSAGTNYNEQFF	TRBD2	.	TRBV9	TRBJ2-1
TGTGCCAGCAGTTACACTTTCAGACAGGGGCACAATGAGCAGTTCTTC	CASSYTFRQGHNEQFF	TRBD1	.	TRBV6-5	TRBJ2-1
TGTGCCAGCAGCTTAACGCGGGACTCTAATTCACCCCTCCACTTT	CASSLTRDSNSPLHF	.	.	TRBV7-3	TRBJ1-6
TGTGCCAGCAGCTCCCGGACTAGCGGGGGGTACGAGCAGTACTTC	CASSSRTSGGYEQYF	TRBD2	.	TRBV4-2	TRBJ2-7
TGTGCCAGCAGCCAAGTCCCGGGACAGCTCACAGATACGCAGTATTTT	CASSQVPGQLTDTQYF	TRBD1	.	TRBV14	TRBJ2-3
TGTGCCAGCAGAGTGACAGCAACTAATGAAAAACTGTTTTTT	CASRVTATNEKLFF	.	.	TRBV2	TRBJ1-4
TGTGCCAGCAGTTACTCGTATGAAAGGGGGAATGGCTACACCTTC	CASSYSYERGNGYTF	.	.	TRBV6-5	TRBJ1-2